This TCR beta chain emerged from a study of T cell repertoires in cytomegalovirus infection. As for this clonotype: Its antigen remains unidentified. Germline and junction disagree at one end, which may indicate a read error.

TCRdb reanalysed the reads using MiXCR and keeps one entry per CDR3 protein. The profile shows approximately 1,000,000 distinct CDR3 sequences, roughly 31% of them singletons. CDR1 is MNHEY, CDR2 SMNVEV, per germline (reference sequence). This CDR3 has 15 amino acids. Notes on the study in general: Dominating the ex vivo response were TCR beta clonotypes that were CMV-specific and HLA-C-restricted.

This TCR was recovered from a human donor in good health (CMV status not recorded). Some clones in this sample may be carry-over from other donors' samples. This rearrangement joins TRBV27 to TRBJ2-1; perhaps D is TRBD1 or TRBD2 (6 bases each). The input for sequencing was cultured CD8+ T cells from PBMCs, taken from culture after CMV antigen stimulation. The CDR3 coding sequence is TGTGTCAGCAGTTTATGGGGGGCATGGGACAATGAGCAGTTCTTC. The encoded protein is CVSSLWGAWDNEQFF.